One sample yielded the 30 T cell receptor beta chains listed below, sequenced in a study of control samples from healthy donors and cancer patients. TCRdb's table, derived via immunoSEQ multiplex PCR, lists solely in-frame clones and lacks some. The sample includes 100,000 to 110,000 clones, approximately 84% seen only once; the top ten take about a sixth. The specimen sequenced was blood. The receptors here all came from a woman between 50 and 59 years old in good health.

The V and J genes are TRBV6-2 or TRBV6-3 and TRBJ2-4, with D possibly matching TRBD2 (6 bases). The CDR3 contains 19 residues. Trimming cost V 0 bases and J 1 base, with 19 bases left between them. Germline V gene lookup returns CDR1 MNHEY and CDR2 SVGEGT. The CDR3 DNA is TGTGCCAGCAGTTACTCTCCCGGGGAGGACGCCTTGGCCAAAAACATTCAGTACTTC. Encoded protein: CASSYSPGEDALAKNIQYF.

This clone occurred once. The chain has TRBV9 and TRBJ1-2, with 7 bases identical to TRBD1. V lost 6 bases and J lost 1; bases outside the gene matches: 12. The germline CDR1 and CDR2 sequences are SGDLS and YYNGEE. The CDR3 extends over 16 amino acids. This CDR3 reads CASNSGTAYYNYGYTF. CDR3 bases: TGTGCCAGCAACTCCGGGACAGCCTACTATAACTATGGCTACACCTTC.

The rearrangement joins TRBV25-1 to TRBJ1-2; D gene uncertain. CDR1 MGHDK and CDR2 SYGVNS come from the germline V gene. Trimming removed 7 bases from V and 4 bases from J, with 19 bases in between. The CDR3 is 15 residues long. CDR3 in amino acids: CASIGLVDLSYGYTF. CDR3 nucleotides: TGTGCCAGCATCGGTTTGGTCGATTTGTCCTATGGCTACACCTTC.

This clone was counted a few times. DNA for the CDR3: TGTGCCAGCAGCCCTGGAAGTGGTTGGGCTGAAGCTTTCTTT. This sequence encodes CASSPGSGWAEAFF. V gene TRBV9 combines with J gene TRBJ1-1; D unclear. V lost 4 bases and J 6 bases, leaving 16 bases between the germline ends. The germline gives CDR1 SGDLS, CDR2 YYNGEE. The CDR3 contains 14 residues.

The rearrangement uses TRBV6-5 and TRBJ1-2, with 8 bases aligning to TRBD1. The CDR3 loop spans 16 amino acids. The V and J ends lost 2 bases and 6 bases, in that order; junction bases with no gene match: 11. Germline loops: CDR1 MNHEY, CDR2 SVGAGI. CDR3 bases: TGTGCCAGCAGTTACCACTCCGTCCGGACAGGGAATGGCTACACCTTC. Its protein product is CASSYHSVRTGNGYTF.

This sequence joins TRBV5-5 and TRBJ2-2; 14 bases agree with TRBD2. From germline, CDR1 is SGHKS and CDR2 YYEKEE (reference sequence). The CDR3 covers 15 residues. V shed 4 bases and J 6 bases; nucleotides not matched to a gene: 2. The CDR3 DNA sequence: TGTGCCAGCAGCGGACTAGCGGGAGGCGCCGGGGAGCTGTTTTTT. Its translation: CASSGLAGGAGELFF.

CDR3 protein: CASSSDTFNQPQHF. CDR3 nucleotide sequence: TGTGCCAGCAGTTCCGACACCTTCAATCAGCCCCAGCATTTT. The chain joins TRBV27 to TRBJ1-5; D uncertain. Looked up from germline, CDR1 is MNHEY and CDR2 is SMNVEV (reference sequence). CDR3 length: 14 amino acids. The V gene lost 4 bases and the J gene lost 3 bases, with 10 bases spanning the gap.

The CDR3 protein is CASSLGAGTYEQYF. The CDR3 DNA follows: TGTGCCAGCAGTTTAGGTGCGGGGACCTACGAGCAGTACTTC. This chain connects TRBV27 to TRBJ2-7, with D possibly TRBD2 on 6 matching bases. V was shortened by 2 bases and J by 2 bases, with 10 bases between the two germline ends. The germline V gene has CDR1 MNHEY and CDR2 SMNVEV (reference sequence). CDR3 length: 14 residues.

The chain employs TRBV19 and TRBJ2-7; TRBD2 matches at 14 bases. Trimming at V came to 4 bases and at J to 6 bases, leaving 2 bases not matched to a gene. The length of the CDR3 is 14 residues. Germline assignment: CDR1 LNHDA and CDR2 SQIVND (reference sequence). The CDR3 protein is CASSTGTSGGEQYV. The CDR3 region has the DNA TGTGCCAGTAGTACCGGGACTAGCGGGGGCGAGCAGTACGTC.

CDR3 amino acids: CASSATPLTGNYEQYF. In nucleotides, the CDR3 is TGTGCCAGCAGCGCAACCCCGTTAACAGGGAACTACGAGCAGTACTTC. The genes are TRBV9 and TRBJ2-7, with a tentative D call TRBD1 (6 bases). Germline V gives CDR1 SGDLS, CDR2 YYNGEE. The CDR3 has 16 amino acids. With 3 bases removed from V and 3 bases from J, the gap between germline ends came to 19 bases.

This clone was picked up one time. The V call is TRBV6-2 or TRBV6-3, the J call TRBJ2-7; TRBD2 agrees at 13 bases. Losses at the gene ends were 5 bases for V and 1 base for J; bases not matched to a gene: 8. Germline V gives CDR1 MNHEY, CDR2 SVGEGT. The CDR3 has 17 amino acids. CDR3 region: CASSRGPGLAGSYEQYV. Written as DNA, the CDR3 is TGTGCCAGCAGTAGGGGTCCGGGACTAGCGGGATCCTACGAGCAGTACGTC.

J is TRBJ2-4 and V is TRBV27; D remains ambiguous. This CDR3 has 14 amino acids. CDR1 and CDR2 from the germline V gene are MNHEY and SMNVEV (reference sequence). The V end lost 4 bases, the J end lost 7 bases, and 14 bases lay between the germline ends. This chain's CDR3 is CASSSPGFRNIQYF. CDR3 in DNA: TGTGCCAGCAGTTCTCCCGGTTTTCGGAACATTCAGTACTTC.

The V call is TRBV3-1 (or the pseudogene TRBV3-2), the J call TRBJ2-5; 9 nucleotides align to TRBD2. CDR1 and CDR2 (germline): LGHDT, YNNKEL (reference sequence). The junction had 9 bases not matched to a gene; V was cut back by 7 bases and J by 0 bases. The CDR3 runs to 16 residues. CDR3 in amino acids: CASTTISSGNQETQYF. DNA of the CDR3: TGTGCCAGCACCACCATCTCTAGCGGGAACCAAGAGACCCAGTACTTC.

V is TRBV19 and J is TRBJ2-1, with D maybe TRBD1 (5 bases). Germline V gene data show CDR1 as LNHDA and CDR2 as SQIVND (reference sequence). The ends were cut back, 9 bases at V and 2 bases at J, with 11 bases in the middle. The CDR3 covers 13 residues. CDR3 sequence (DNA): TGTGCCAGCTCGACAGTTCCCTACAATGAGCAGTTCTTC. Translation gives CASSTVPYNEQFF.

The chain uses TRBV9 and TRBJ2-3, with TRBD1 as a possible D gene (5 bases). Trimming pared 4 bases from V and 3 bases from J, leaving 15 bases between. Germline V CDR1 and CDR2: SGDLS, YYNGEE. The CDR3 has 15 residues. CDR3: CASSLLPTGTDTQYF. In DNA, the CDR3 is TGTGCCAGCAGCCTACTCCCCACAGGAACAGATACGCAGTATTTT.

The chain employs TRBV11-2 and TRBJ1-2; D is ambiguous. Germline CDR1 and CDR2: SGHAT and FQNNGV. V shed 5 bases and J shed 4 bases, with 8 bases lying between them. CDR3 length: 12 amino acids. The CDR3 sequence is CASSHPAYGYTF. The CDR3 DNA sequence: TGTGCCAGCAGCCACCCGGCCTATGGCTACACCTTC.

The V and J genes are TRBV7-2 and TRBJ2-1; D gene unclear. Germline V gene sequence: CDR1 SGHTA, CDR2 FQGNSA. V was pared by 0 bases and J by 6 bases, with 6 bases between. The CDR3 loop spans 13 amino acids. The CDR3 spells CASSLARLNEQFF. For the CDR3, the DNA is TGTGCCAGCAGCTTAGCCCGACTCAATGAGCAGTTCTTC.

The V gene is TRBV5-1, the J gene TRBJ2-1, with D uncertain. The CDR3 length is 12 residues. V lost 4 bases and J lost 5, with 7 bases in between. CDR1 SGHRS and CDR2 YFSETQ come from the germline V gene. CDR3 coding DNA: TGCGCCAGCAGCCCTCGAGACAATGAGCAGTTCTTC. It specifies CASSPRDNEQFF.

This chain links TRBV24-1 with TRBJ1-3; the D gene is possibly TRBD1 (6 bases). Germline V gene data show CDR1 as KGHDR and CDR2 as SFDVKD. The CDR3 spans 15 residues. V lost 3 bases and J lost 4, with 12 bases in between. The CDR3 DNA reads as TGTGCCACCAGTGATCCAGGGGCGCCAGGAAACACCATATATTTT. Translated: CATSDPGAPGNTIYF.

The chain is built from TRBV6-5 and TRBJ1-5; a weak D match, TRBD1 (5 bases). The germline gives CDR1 MNHEY, CDR2 SVGAGI. V was trimmed by 6 bases and J by 4 bases, leaving 16 bases between them. The CDR3 contains 15 residues. In DNA form, the CDR3 reads TGTGCCAGCAGGGTTTTCAGGGAGTCAAATCAGCCCCAGCATTTT. Amino acid sequence: CASRVFRESNQPQHF.

This rearrangement joins TRBV20-1 to TRBJ2-1; D remains ambiguous. V was pared by 3 bases and J by 6 bases, with 3 bases between. Germline V gene lookup returns CDR1 DFQATT and CDR2 SNEGSKA (reference sequence). The CDR3 sequence is 10 residues long. CDR3 protein: CSASFNEQFF. CDR3 sequence (DNA): TGCAGTGCTAGCTTCAATGAGCAGTTCTTC.

This chain uses TRBV24-1 with TRBJ2-5; perhaps D is TRBD1 or TRBD2 (5 bases each). Trimming pared 4 bases from V and 3 bases from J, leaving 14 bases between. From germline, CDR1 is KGHDR and CDR2 SFDVKD. The CDR3 contains 15 residues. CDR3 in amino acids: CATSDMGRFKETQYF. In nucleotides, the CDR3 is TGTGCCACCAGTGACATGGGACGGTTTAAAGAGACCCAGTACTTC.

The chain has TRBV19 and TRBJ2-2; D might be TRBD1 (6 bases). Germline-derived CDR1 and CDR2 are LNHDA and SQIVND (reference sequence). This CDR3 spans 13 amino acids. V was cut by 8 bases and J by 6 bases, with 13 bases left in between. CDR3 nucleotides: TGTGCCAGTGATCCCACAGGGTCCGGGGAGCTGTTTTTT. Residues: CASDPTGSGELFF. Looking up the rest from reference TRBV19 and TRBJ2-2 gives the full variable domain: DGGITQSPKYLFRKEGQNVTLSCEQNLNHDAMYWYRQDPGQGLRLIYYSQIVNDFQKGDIAEGYSVSREKKESFPLTVTSAQKNPTAFYLCASDPTGSGELFFGEGSRLTVL.

CDR3 DNA: TGTGCCAGCTCAGCAGAGGGGGTCGGGGAGCTGTTTTTT. This encodes CASSAEGVGELFF. The chain employs TRBV18 and TRBJ2-2; maybe TRBD1 (6 bases). V gave up 5 bases and J gave up 7 bases, with 11 bases separating them. Germline lookup yields CDR1 KGHSH and CDR2 LQKENI. The CDR3 runs to 13 residues.

The rearrangement uses TRBV27 and TRBJ2-7; D not resolved. Germline V gene sequence: CDR1 MNHEY, CDR2 SMNVEV (reference sequence). Trimming left V 3 bases short and J 2 bases short, with 23 bases between. This CDR3 contains 18 residues. The CDR3 protein is CASSFLFFPEKRTYEQYF. In DNA, the CDR3 is TGTGCCAGCAGTTTCCTTTTTTTTCCCGAAAAAAGAACCTACGAGCAGTACTTC.

The J gene is TRBJ1-5, the V gene TRBV6-6, with D hard to call. Germline CDR1 and CDR2: MNHNY and SVGAGI (reference sequence). CDR3 size: 13 residues. V was clipped by 7 bases and J by 3 bases, with 10 bases between them. CDR3 nucleotide sequence: TGTGCCAGCACGGACCCCCCCAATCAGCCCCAGCATTTT. This sequence encodes CASTDPPNQPQHF.

This chain links TRBV4-1 with TRBJ2-7, with D uncertain. Germline CDR1 is MGHRA and CDR2 is YSYEKL. The CDR3 is 13 amino acids. The V end lost 3 bases, the J end lost 2 bases, and 8 bases lay between the germline ends. The CDR3 is CASSHGRAYEQYF. The CDR3 region has the DNA TGCGCCAGCAGCCACGGCCGAGCCTACGAGCAGTACTTC.

The chain joins TRBV27 to TRBJ2-2; 12 nucleotides agree with TRBD2. Per the germline V gene, CDR1 is MNHEY and CDR2 is SMNVEV (reference sequence). The CDR3 totals 19 residues. The V gene end was trimmed by 6 bases and the J gene end by 8 bases; junction bases not matched to a gene: 19. The DNA for the CDR3 is TGTGCCAGCAGCGACCGCCGACTGACTAGCGGGAGCGCCGGGGGGGAGCTGTTTTTT. Protein product: CASSDRRLTSGSAGGELFF.

This chain uses TRBV6-1 with TRBJ2-2; 14 nucleotides match TRBD2. Germline CDR1 is MNHNS and CDR2 is SASEGT. The CDR3 extends over 18 amino acids. Germline trimming cut 3 bases from V and 4 bases from J; bases unmatched to any gene: 7. The CDR3 sequence is CASSDPGLAGDPTGELFF. The CDR3 bases are TGTGCCAGCAGTGACCCGGGACTAGCGGGGGACCCCACCGGGGAGCTGTTTTTT.

At least ten counts were recorded for this clone. The chain recombines TRBV7-3 with TRBJ2-1; 10 bases are shared with TRBD2. Trimming removed 2 bases from V and 8 bases from J; junction bases left unmatched: 6. The CDR3 is 15 residues long. Germline CDR1 is SGHTA and CDR2 is FQGTGA. CDR3 coding DNA: TGTGCCAGCAGCTTACTGACTAGCGGGTCAGATGAGCAGTTCTTC. Translated: CASSLLTSGSDEQFF.